The subject of this entry is one T cell receptor (beta chain). Clones were read by immunoSEQ multiplex PCR, and TCRdb kept only the in-frame ones, dropping some. The data contain tens of thousands of clones, approximately 94% of them seen just once; the ten biggest clones take up about 3.3%. The data were obtained in a study of cytomegalovirus exposure and HLA in healthy donors. CDR1 is SGHRS, CDR2 YFSETQ, per germline. CDR3 length: 13 amino acids. Trimming removed 4 bases at V and 5 bases at J, with 13 bases between. This TCR derives from a woman under 30 in good health and CMV-seropositive. V is TRBV5-1 and J is TRBJ2-7; no clear D. Source material: PBMCs. The CDR3 DNA reads as TGCGCCAGCAGCGCGACAATGCGCGACGAGCAGTACTTC. Amino acid sequence: CASSATMRDEQYF.